The sequence of this T cell receptor (beta chain) was determined in a study of blood T cell repertoires in COVID-19. For the study at large: Whether acute or convalescent, the COVID-19 samples came from the United States, Italy and Spain. The cDNA or gDNA used as material had been derived from T cells, B-cell-depleted T cells, or PBMCs.

How the authors handled the data: Quantification of nucleated cells was approximated via reference gene primer amplification. The table came from immunoSEQ multiplex PCR; TCRdb's copy has only in-frame clones and leaves some out. That table gives V, J and clone size, and the DNA gave D and trimming. The sample contains about 110,000 clones, 81% of which appear only once. The germline V and J ends were trimmed by 2 bases and 6 bases, with 9 bases remaining between them. CDR1 is ENHRY, CDR2 SYGVKD, per germline. This CDR3 contains 13 residues. This TCR came from a woman in her 70s with acute or convalescent COVID-19. The chain employs TRBV10-3 and TRBJ2-3; D possibly corresponds to TRBD2 (6 bases). Sequenced: peripheral blood. The CDR3 spells CAISETGDDTQYF. The CDR3 nucleotides are TGTGCCATCAGTGAGACGGGAGACGATACGCAGTATTTT.